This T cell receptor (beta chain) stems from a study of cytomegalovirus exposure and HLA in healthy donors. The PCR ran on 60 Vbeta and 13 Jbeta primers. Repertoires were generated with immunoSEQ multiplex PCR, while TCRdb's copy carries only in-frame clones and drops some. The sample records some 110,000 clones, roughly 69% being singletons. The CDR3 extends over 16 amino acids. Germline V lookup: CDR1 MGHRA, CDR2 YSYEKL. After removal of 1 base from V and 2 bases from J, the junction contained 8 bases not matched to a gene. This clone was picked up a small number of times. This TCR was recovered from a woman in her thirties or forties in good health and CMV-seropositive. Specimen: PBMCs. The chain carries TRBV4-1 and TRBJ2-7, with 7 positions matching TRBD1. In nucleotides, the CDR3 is TGCGCCAGCAGCCAAGGCTTCTGGGACAGAACCTACGAGCAGTACTTC. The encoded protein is CASSQGFWDRTYEQYF.